This is a list of T cell receptor beta chains from one sample in a study of CXCR3-negative and CXCR3-positive naive CD8 T cells. TCRdb processed the 5' RACE reads again and assigns one entry to each CDR3 protein, with no DNA. This repertoire includes approximately 98,000 distinct CDR3 sequences. The sample consisted of naive CXCR3+ CD8+ T cells from blood. The source of these receptors is a human donor in good health. Some clones in this sample may be carry-over from other donors' samples. Each CDR3 is given with its conserved first and last residue.

j_call v_call cdr3_aa
TRBJ2-7 TRBV7-8 CASSFSRGHEQYF
TRBJ1-5 TRBV12-3/TRBV12-4 CASSFSTGGRSNQPQHF
TRBJ2-5 TRBV6-6 CASRPPPTGQETQYF
TRBJ2-1 TRBV6-5 CASSYSPSGVGDEQFF
TRBJ2-1 TRBV6-4 CASSSGGYYNEQFF
TRBJ2-1 TRBV7-9 CASSSIDSPSSYNEQFF
TRBJ2-2 TRBV7-7 CASSLVRVGETIHTGELFF
TRBJ2-7 TRBV13 CASSYRDSYEQYF
TRBJ2-7 TRBV10-3 CAISEARDRGIYEQYF
TRBJ2-1 TRBV6-5 CASSYYSGGGPDNEQFF
TRBJ2-7 TRBV10-3 CAIWTGGYYEQYF
TRBJ2-3 TRBV6-6 CASSSLAGVTDTQYF
TRBJ2-1 TRBV6-2/TRBV6-3 CASSSRTGDYTEQFF
TRBJ2-1 TRBV29-1 CSVVWTGTGVNNEQFF
TRBJ1-4 TRBV5-1 CASSLAGEDNEKLFF
TRBJ2-7 TRBV5-6 CASSLAPDRSYEQYF
TRBJ2-7 TRBV27 CASSLSRQGGSYEQYF
TRBJ1-4 TRBV20-1 CSARPRDFREKLFF
TRBJ2-1 TRBV28 CASLGTESNNEQFF
TRBJ1-3 TRBV6-5 CASSYSFLGTALGNTIYF
TRBJ2-5 TRBV7-2 CASSLGGGNQETQYF
TRBJ1-1 TRBV14 CASSQILTGSAEAFF
TRBJ2-2 TRBV7-9 CASSLIGTTGELFF
TRBJ2-1 TRBV27 CASSATLDRDNEQFF
TRBJ2-7 TRBV6-9 CASINSGASSYEQYF
TRBJ1-5 TRBV4-3 CASSQDTSTGTYQPQHF
TRBJ2-1 TRBV12-3/TRBV12-4 CASSWLTGVLEQFF
TRBJ1-4 TRBV7-2 CASSPFAQTNEKLFF
TRBJ1-2 TRBV20-1 CSARSRDKFDLGYGYTF
TRBJ2-7 TRBV12-3/TRBV12-4 CASSFHTPQDSCF
TRBJ2-1 TRBV14 CASSHTHGNSYNEQFF
TRBJ2-2 TRBV15 CATSRGSTGEDTGELFF
TRBJ2-3 TRBV29-1 CSVGGGVTDTQYF
TRBJ2-7 TRBV7-9 CASSNPQGRGYEQYF
TRBJ1-2 TRBV6-2/TRBV6-3 CASNYSKKDYGYTF
TRBJ2-1 TRBV27 CASSLSRLPSSYNEQFF
TRBJ2-5 TRBV12-3/TRBV12-4 CASGTGGQETQYF
TRBJ1-6 TRBV4-3 CASSQNLGGGTAPLHF
TRBJ2-1 TRBV4-3 CASSQGRGEQFF
TRBJ1-4 TRBV15 CATSRGPESEKLFF
TRBJ2-5 TRBV7-8 CASSRARLAGGATQETQYF
TRBJ2-2 TRBV6-6 CASRNHRDQRRELFF
TRBJ2-3 TRBV29-1 CSVEEDRIATDTQYF
TRBJ1-5 TRBV10-3 CAISEGLYQPQHF
TRBJ2-6 TRBV29-1 CSVAGSRGSGANVLTF
TRBJ2-5 TRBV6-5 CASRSPKETQYF
TRBJ2-3 TRBV2 CASSLAGTNTDTQYF
TRBJ2-5 TRBV3-1 CASSQKGLAGLKETQYF
TRBJ2-1 TRBV9 CASSVATRTGGPHNEQFF
TRBJ2-7 TRBV30 CAWSSGSSYEQYF
TRBJ2-7 TRBV6-5 CASNTDGQDFSYEQYF
TRBJ2-1 TRBV28 CASSSQRGTYNEQFF
TRBJ2-7 TRBV20-1 CSARDGDRFSYEQYF
TRBJ2-2 TRBV5-5 CASSSLGQGFYTGELFF
TRBJ2-2 TRBV29-1 CSVEGGSDTGELFF
TRBJ1-5 TRBV6-2/TRBV6-3 CASSLIYPQAHSNQPQHF
TRBJ1-2 TRBV7-9 CASSPRTAFDYTF
TRBJ2-7 TRBV7-9 CASSHPSQASYEQYF
TRBJ2-5 TRBV23-1 CASSQGSFGETQYF
TRBJ2-5 TRBV20-1 CSAMFGIEETQYF